This TCR beta chain was documented in a study of HIV-infected patients and healthy controls. The repertoire came from unfractionated whole blood and reflected all unsorted peripheral T cells. The germline V gene encodes CDR1 DFQATT and CDR2 SNEGSKA (reference sequence). The CDR3 contains 14 residues. Germline trimming cut 6 bases from V and 6 bases from J; bases unmatched to any gene: 12. For this clonotype: Its cognate antigen is unknown.

General study points: HIV-infected repertoires had significantly higher mean Gini indices than controls, possibly reflecting oligoclonality. Healthy control repertoires had roughly threefold more distinct CDR3s than untreated HIV+ repertoires, and higher Shannon diversity.

About 500 ng RNA was reverse transcribed with alpha and beta constant-region primers. Alpha and beta chain libraries were made separately by chain-specific third strand synthesis with multiplexing indices. TCRdb reprocessed the 5' RACE reads via MiXCR and lists one record per CDR3 protein. The table shows 13,000 or so distinct CDR3 sequences, with 11% occurring only once. What was sequenced was blood. The chain combines TRBV20-1 with TRBJ2-3, with 7 bases aligning to TRBD2. The receptor was isolated from an adult in good health. In DNA form, the CDR3 reads TGCAGTGCCCGTCTGGGTAGCGGGCGGGATACGCAGTATTTT. Its translation is CSARLGSGRDTQYF.